By sample share, the clone carrying this T cell receptor beta chain is medium-sized. Antigen unknown. This entry is derived from a study of T cell repertoires in aging, cancer and after chemotherapy. Looking at the study overall: Glioblastoma patients receiving temozolomide-based therapy gave paired samples before and after chemotherapy. About 9 million TCR reads made up the full dataset.

Germline trimming cut 1 base from V and 4 bases from J; bases unmatched to any gene: 6. The CDR3 extends over 16 amino acids. Per germline, CDR1 MNHNS and CDR2 SASEGT. TCR beta rearrangements were amplified from peripheral blood genomic DNA. TRB rearrangements spanning V, D and J were amplified using mixed TRB-A/B primers. TCRdb recomputed calls from the multiplex PCR reads with MiXCR, one row per CDR3 protein. Here the sample spans about 2,500 distinct CDR3 sequences, roughly 24% being singletons. Regarding the study as a whole: Untreated cancer patients had significantly lower blood TCR diversity than age-matched healthy donors. These repertoire data do not allow conclusions about immunological memory after chemotherapy.

The receptor was isolated from a human donor with a solid tumor. The chain combines TRBV6-1 with TRBJ2-3, with 9 bases identical to TRBD2. Sequenced: blood. The CDR3 DNA reads TGTGCCAGCAGTGAAGAACTAGCGGGTGGGTCAGATACGCAGTATTTT. This codes for CASSEELAGGSDTQYF.